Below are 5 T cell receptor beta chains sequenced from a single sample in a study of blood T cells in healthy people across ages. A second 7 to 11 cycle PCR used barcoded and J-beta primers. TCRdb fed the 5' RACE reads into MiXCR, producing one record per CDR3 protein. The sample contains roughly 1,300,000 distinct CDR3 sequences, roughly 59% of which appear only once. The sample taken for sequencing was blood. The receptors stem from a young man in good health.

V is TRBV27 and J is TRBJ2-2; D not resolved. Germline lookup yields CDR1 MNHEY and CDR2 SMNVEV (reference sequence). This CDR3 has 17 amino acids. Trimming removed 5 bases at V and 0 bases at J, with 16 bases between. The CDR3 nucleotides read TGTGCCAGCAGTCCGCCCAGGCCTCGCACGAACACCGGGGAGCTGTTTTTT. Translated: CASSPPRPRTNTGELFF.

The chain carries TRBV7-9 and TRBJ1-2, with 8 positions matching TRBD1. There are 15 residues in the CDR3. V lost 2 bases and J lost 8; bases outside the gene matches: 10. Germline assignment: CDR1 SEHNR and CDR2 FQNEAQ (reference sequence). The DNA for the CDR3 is TGTGCCAGCAGCTTATCGGCAGGGGGCAATAGCGGCTACACCTTC. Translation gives CASSLSAGGNSGYTF. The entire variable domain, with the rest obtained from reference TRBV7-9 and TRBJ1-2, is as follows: DTGVSQNPRHKITKRGQNVTFRCDPISEHNRLYWYRQTLGQGPEFLTYFQNEAQLEKSRLLSDRFSAERPKGSFSTLEIQRTEQGDSAMYLCASSLSAGGNSGYTFGSGTRLTVV.

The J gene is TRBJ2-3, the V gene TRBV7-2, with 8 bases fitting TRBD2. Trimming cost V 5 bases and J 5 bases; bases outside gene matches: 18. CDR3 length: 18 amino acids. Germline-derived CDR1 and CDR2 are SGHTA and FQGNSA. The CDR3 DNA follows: TGTGCCAGCAGCCAAGCCCTTGTTAGCGGGAAATGGGGAGATACGCAGTATTTT. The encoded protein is CASSQALVSGKWGDTQYF. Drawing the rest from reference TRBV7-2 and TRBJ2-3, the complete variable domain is GAGVSQSPSNKVTEKGKDVELRCDPISGHTALYWYRQSLGQGLEFLIYFQGNSAPDKSGLPSDRFSAERTGGSVSTLTIQRTQQEDSAVYLCASSQALVSGKWGDTQYFGPGTRLTVL.

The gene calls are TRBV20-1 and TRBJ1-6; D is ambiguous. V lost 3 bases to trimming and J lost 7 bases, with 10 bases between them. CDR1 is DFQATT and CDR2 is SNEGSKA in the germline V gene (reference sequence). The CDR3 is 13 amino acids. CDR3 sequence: CSASRVSNSPLHF. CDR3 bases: TGCAGTGCTAGTCGAGTCTCCAATTCACCCCTCCACTTT.

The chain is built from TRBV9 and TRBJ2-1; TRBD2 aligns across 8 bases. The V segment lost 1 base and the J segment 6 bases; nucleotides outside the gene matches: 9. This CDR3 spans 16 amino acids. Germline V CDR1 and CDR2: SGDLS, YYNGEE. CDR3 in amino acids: CASSVLREGHGNEQFF. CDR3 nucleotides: TGTGCCAGCAGCGTACTACGGGAGGGCCATGGCAATGAGCAGTTCTTC.